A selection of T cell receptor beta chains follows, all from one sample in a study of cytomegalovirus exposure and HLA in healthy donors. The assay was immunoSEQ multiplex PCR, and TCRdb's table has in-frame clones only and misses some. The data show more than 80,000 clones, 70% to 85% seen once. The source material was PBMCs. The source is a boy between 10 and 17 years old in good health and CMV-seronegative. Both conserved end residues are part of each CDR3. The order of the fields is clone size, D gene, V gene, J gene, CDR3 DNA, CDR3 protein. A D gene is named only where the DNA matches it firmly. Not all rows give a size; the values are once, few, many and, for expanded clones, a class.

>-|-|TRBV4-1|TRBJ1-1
TGCGCCAGCAGCCAGATCGGGAGGCCCACTGAAGCTTTCTTT
CASSQIGRPTEAFF
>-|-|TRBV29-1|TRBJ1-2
TGCAGCCAATTAACCCGGGGGGGCTACACCTTC
CSQLTRGGYTF
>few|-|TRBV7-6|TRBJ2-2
TGTGCCAGCAGCCCCACGAACACCGGGGAGCTGTTTTTT
CASSPTNTGELFF
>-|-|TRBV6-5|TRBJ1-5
TGTGCCAGCAGTTACTCCCGGGAACAGCCCCAGCATTTT
CASSYSREQPQHF
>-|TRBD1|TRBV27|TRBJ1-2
TGTGCCAGCAGTCAAGGGGGCGACTATGGCTACACCTTC
CASSQGGDYGYTF
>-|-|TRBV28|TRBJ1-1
TGTGCCAGCAGTCTACCCGGACAGTGGGGGCCCACTGAAGCTTTCTTT
CASSLPGQWGPTEAFF
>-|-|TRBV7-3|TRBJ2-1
TGTGCCAGCAGCTCACGAGGGGGTGAGCAGTTCTTC
CASSSRGGEQFF
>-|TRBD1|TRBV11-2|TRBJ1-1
TGTGCCAGCAGCCGTGGACTGGACAGGAAGAACACTGAAGCTTTCTTT
CASSRGLDRKNTEAFF
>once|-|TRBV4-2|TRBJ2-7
TGTGCCAGCAGCCGCGCGGGGAACGAGCAGTACTTC
CASSRAGNEQYF
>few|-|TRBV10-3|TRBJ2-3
TGTGCCATCAGTGAGTCGAATCGGCAGGGAAGCACAGATACGCAGTATTTT
CAISESNRQGSTDTQYF
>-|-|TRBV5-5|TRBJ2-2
TGTGCCAGCAGCTTGCTAGAGGCCACCGGGGAGCTGTTTTTT
CASSLLEATGELFF
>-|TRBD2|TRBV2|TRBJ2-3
TGTGCCAGCAGTGAACACCGGGAGGGCCCTCTGATAAGGATCCTCACAGATACGCAGTATTTT
CASSEHREGPLIRILTDTQYF
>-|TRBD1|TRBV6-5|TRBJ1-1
TGTGCCAGCAGGACAGGGTGGGGGAACACTGAAGCTTTCTTT
CASRTGWGNTEAFF
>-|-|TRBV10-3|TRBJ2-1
TGTGCCATCAGTGAGACTAGTTACAATGAGCAGTTCTTC
CAISETSYNEQFF
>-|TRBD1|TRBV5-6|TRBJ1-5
TGTGCCAGCAGCTTGGGGTGGACAGGGGGGGATCGGCCCCAGCATTTT
CASSLGWTGGDRPQHF
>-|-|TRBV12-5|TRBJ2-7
TGTGCTAGTGGTCAAACCTACGAGCAGTACTTC
CASGQTYEQYF
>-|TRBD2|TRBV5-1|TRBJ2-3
TGCGCCAGCAGCCTTCGGGGGGGCACAGATACGCAGTATTTT
CASSLRGGTDTQYF
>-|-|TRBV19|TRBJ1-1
TGTGCCAGTAGTATCTCCTTGAACACTGAAGCTTTCTTT
CASSISLNTEAFF
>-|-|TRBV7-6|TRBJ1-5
TGTGCCAGCAGCCAACAGGGATGGCCCCAGCATTTT
CASSQQGWPQHF
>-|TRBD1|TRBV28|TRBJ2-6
TGTGCCAGCAGTTTAGATACTTGGGGGACAGCTAACTCTGGGGCCAACGTCCTGACTTTC
CASSLDTWGTANSGANVLTF
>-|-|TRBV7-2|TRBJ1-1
TGTGCCAGCAGCTTCCATTCGGCGGCCCTTTCGGGCACTGAAGCTTTCTTT
CASSFHSAALSGTEAFF
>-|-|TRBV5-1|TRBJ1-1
TGCGCCAGCAGCTTGGATGGCTTGAACACTGAAGCTTTCTTT
CASSLDGLNTEAFF
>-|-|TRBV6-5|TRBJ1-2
TGTGCCAGCAGTTACGTGGGGCTTAACTATGGCTACACCTTC
CASSYVGLNYGYTF
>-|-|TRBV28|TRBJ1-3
TGTGCCAGCAGGGAGGGGTCTCATGGAAACACCATATATTTT
CASREGSHGNTIYF
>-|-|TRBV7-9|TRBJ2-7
TGTGCCAGCAGAACGGGACCAACAGGGAGCTCCTACGAGCAGTACTTC
CASRTGPTGSSYEQYF
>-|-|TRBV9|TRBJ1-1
TGTGCCAGCAGCTCCTCGGAGGGTAGGAACACTGAAGCTTTCTTT
CASSSSEGRNTEAFF
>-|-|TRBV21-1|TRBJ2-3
TGTGCCAGCATCCCAAAGGGACTAGCGGGGGGGACAGATACGCAGTATTTT
CASIPKGLAGGTDTQYF
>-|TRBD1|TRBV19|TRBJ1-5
TGTGCCAGTAGTATGATGGGACAGGGGTGGATTCAGCCCCAGCATTTT
CASSMMGQGWIQPQHF
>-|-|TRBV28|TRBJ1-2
TGTGCCAGCAGTCTAGCCGACAGGTCCGTTATAGGCTACACCTTC
CASSLADRSVIGYTF
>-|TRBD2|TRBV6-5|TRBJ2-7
TGTGCCAGCAGTTACTGGGCTAGCGGCGAATACGAGCAGTACTTC
CASSYWASGEYEQYF
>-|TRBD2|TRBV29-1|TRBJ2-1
TGCAGCGTTGGATATAGCGGGAGGACATCGGGGTACAATGAGCAGTTCTTC
CSVGYSGRTSGYNEQFF
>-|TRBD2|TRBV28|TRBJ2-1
TGTGCCAGCAGTCCTCGACTAGCGGGGCACAATGAGCAGTTCTTC
CASSPRLAGHNEQFF
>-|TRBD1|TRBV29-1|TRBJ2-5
TGCAGCGGACAGGGTGCAGAGACCCAGTACTTC
CSGQGAETQYF
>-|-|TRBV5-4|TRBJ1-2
TGTGCCAGCAGCTTTTCTCTGGGGCGCGAAGAATCAAGAGACACCTTC
CASSFSLGREESRDTF
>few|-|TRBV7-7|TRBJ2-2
TGTGCCAGCAGCTTCGGGGTACGTACCGGGGAGCTGTTTTTT
CASSFGVRTGELFF
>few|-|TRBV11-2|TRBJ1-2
TGTGCCAGCAGCCCCCTTATGGCTCGGGGAGAGGGTGGCTACACCTTC
CASSPLMARGEGGYTF
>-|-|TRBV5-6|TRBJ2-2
TGTGCCAGCAGCTTGGCCTCGAACACCGGGGAGCTGTTTTTT
CASSLASNTGELFF
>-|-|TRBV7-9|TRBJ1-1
TGTGCCAGCAGCCTCCGGGGGGGGGTGAACACTGAAGCTTTCTTT
CASSLRGGVNTEAFF
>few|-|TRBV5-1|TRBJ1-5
TGCGCCAGCAGCTTGGGAGTCGGCGGGCCCCAGCATTTT
CASSLGVGGPQHF
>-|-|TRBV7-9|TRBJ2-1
TGTGCCAGCAGCTTATGGTTGATTGGGCGGAGGATTCACAATGAGCAGTTCTTC
CASSLWLIGRRIHNEQFF
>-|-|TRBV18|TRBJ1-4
TGTGCCAGCTCACCACCGGTTTGGCAGGATGCAACTAATGAAAAACTGTTTTTT
CASSPPVWQDATNEKLFF
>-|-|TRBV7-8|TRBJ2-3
TGTGCCAGCAGCTTAGCCAGGACAGCTTACACAGATACGCAGTATTTT
CASSLARTAYTDTQYF
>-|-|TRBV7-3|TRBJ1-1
TGTGCCAGCAGCCCAAACATGGAGGGAGCTTTCTTT
CASSPNMEGAFF
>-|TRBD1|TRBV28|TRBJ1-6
TGTGCCAGCAGTTTCAGGACAGGGGGCGGTAATTCACCCCTCCACTTT
CASSFRTGGGNSPLHF
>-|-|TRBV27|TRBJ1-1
TGTGCCAGCGGGCTTGGTTTGGGGGGGAACACTGAAGCTTTCTTT
CASGLGLGGNTEAFF
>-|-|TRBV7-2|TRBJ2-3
TGTGCCAGCAGCTTGGGCGGGGGCCCCCTCACAGATACGCAGTATTTT
CASSLGGGPLTDTQYF
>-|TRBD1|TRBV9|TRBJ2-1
TGTGCCAGCAGCGCCCAGACGACAGGGGTCGATGAGCAGTTCTTC
CASSAQTTGVDEQFF
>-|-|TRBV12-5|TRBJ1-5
TGTGCTAGTGCTTTAATAAGGGGCGGACAGCCCCAGCATTTT
CASALIRGGQPQHF
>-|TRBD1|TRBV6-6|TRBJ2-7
TGTGCCAGCAGTTACCCGGGACAGGGAGGTGACGAGCAGTACTTC
CASSYPGQGGDEQYF
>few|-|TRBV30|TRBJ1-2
TGTGCCTGGATATGGGACACCGAGGGCGGCTACACCTTC
CAWIWDTEGGYTF
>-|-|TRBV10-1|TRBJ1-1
TGCGCCAGCAGTCAACCGGGTACCGGTGAAGCTTTCTTT
CASSQPGTGEAFF
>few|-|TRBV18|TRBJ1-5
TGTGCCAGCTCACCCACAGATAGCAATCAGCCCCAGCATTTT
CASSPTDSNQPQHF
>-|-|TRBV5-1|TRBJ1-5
TGCGCCAGCAGCTTAGGACTCTCGGGTCAGCCCCAGCATTTT
CASSLGLSGQPQHF
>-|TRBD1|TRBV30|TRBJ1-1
TGTGCCTGGAGGTACCCAGGGGGCTACACTGAAGCTTTCTTT
CAWRYPGGYTEAFF
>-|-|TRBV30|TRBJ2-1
TGTGCCTGGAGTGTGTATAATGAGCAGTTCTTC
CAWSVYNEQFF
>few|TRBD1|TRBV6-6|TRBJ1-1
TGTGCCAGCACTAGACAGGGAGGCACTGAAGCTTTCTTT
CASTRQGGTEAFF
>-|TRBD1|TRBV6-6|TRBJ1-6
TGTGCCAGCAGTACAGACAGGGCCTCTCTCCACTTT
CASSTDRASLHF
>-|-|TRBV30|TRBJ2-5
TGTGCCTGGAGGACTCGAGACGGCCCCGAAGAGACCCAGTACTTC
CAWRTRDGPEETQYF
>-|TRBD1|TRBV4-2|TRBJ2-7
TGTGCCAGCAGCCAAGAGACAGGGCTCGGCGAGCAGTACTTC
CASSQETGLGEQYF
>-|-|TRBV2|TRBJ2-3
TGTGCCAGCGCCCAGGGAGATACGCAGTATTTT
CASAQGDTQYF